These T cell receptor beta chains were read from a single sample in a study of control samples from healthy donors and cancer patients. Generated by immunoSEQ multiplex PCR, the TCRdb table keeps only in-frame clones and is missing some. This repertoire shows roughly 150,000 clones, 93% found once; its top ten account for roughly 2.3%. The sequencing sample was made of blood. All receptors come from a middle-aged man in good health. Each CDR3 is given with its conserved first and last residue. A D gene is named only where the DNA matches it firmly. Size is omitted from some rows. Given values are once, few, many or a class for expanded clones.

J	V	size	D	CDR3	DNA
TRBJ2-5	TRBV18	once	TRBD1	CASSPRDRQETQYF	TGTGCCAGCTCACCTAGGGACAGACAAGAGACCCAGTACTTC
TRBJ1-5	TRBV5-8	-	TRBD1	CASSPRDRGQYSNQPQHF	TGTGCCAGCAGCCCCCGGGACAGGGGACAGTATAGCAATCAGCCCCAGCATTTT
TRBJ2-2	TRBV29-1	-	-	CSVVNRAGTGELFF	TGCAGCGTAGTAAACCGGGCCGGCACCGGGGAGCTGTTTTTT
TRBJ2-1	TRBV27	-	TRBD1	CASSLFGQGAYNEQFF	TGTGCCAGCAGTTTGTTCGGACAGGGGGCCTACAATGAGCAGTTCTTC
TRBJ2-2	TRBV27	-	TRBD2	CASSLRTSRNTGELFF	TGTGCCAGCAGTTTAAGGACTAGCAGGAACACCGGGGAGCTGTTTTTT
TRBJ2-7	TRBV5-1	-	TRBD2	CASSILQGSGLAGGQYQQYF	TGCGCCAGCAGCATACTGCAGGGGAGCGGGCTAGCGGGAGGGCAGTATCAGCAGTACTTC
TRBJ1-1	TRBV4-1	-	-	CASSQSILPEAFF	TGCGCCAGCAGCCAATCGATACTGCCTGAAGCTTTCTTT
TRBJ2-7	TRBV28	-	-	CATYGLHYEQYF	TGTGCCACCTATGGACTTCACTACGAGCAGTACTTC
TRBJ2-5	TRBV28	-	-	CASSLSGTQQETQYF	TGTGCCAGCAGTTTGTCCGGGACACAACAAGAGACCCAGTACTTC
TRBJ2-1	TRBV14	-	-	CASDRGPYNEQFF	TGTGCCAGCGATAGGGGTCCCTACAATGAGCAGTTCTTC
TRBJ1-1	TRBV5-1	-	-	CASSWLGPTEAFF	TGCGCCAGCAGCTGGCTCGGACCAACTGAAGCTTTCTTT
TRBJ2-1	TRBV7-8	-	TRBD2	CASSILAVSYNEQFF	TGTGCCAGCAGCATACTAGCGGTCTCCTACAATGAGCAGTTCTTC
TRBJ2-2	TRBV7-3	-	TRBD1	CASSLTGQGAGGELFF	TGTGCCAGCAGCTTAACGGGACAGGGGGCCGGCGGGGAGCTGTTTTTT
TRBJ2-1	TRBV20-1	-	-	CSASFSLLSYNEQFF	TGCAGTGCTAGTTTTAGCCTTCTATCCTACAATGAGCAGTTCTTC
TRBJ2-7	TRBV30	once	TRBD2	CAWSPAGGASYEQYF	TGTGCCTGGAGCCCAGCGGGAGGGGCCTCCTACGAGCAGTACTTC
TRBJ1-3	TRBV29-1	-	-	CSVRYSGNTIYF	TGCAGCGTCCGATACTCTGGAAACACCATATATTTT
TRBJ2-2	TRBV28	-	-	CASSWASTTGELFF	TGTGCCAGCAGTTGGGCTAGCACCACCGGGGAGCTGTTTTTT
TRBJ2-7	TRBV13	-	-	CASSLRGGSSYEQYF	TGTGCCAGCAGCTTAAGGGGGGGAAGCTCCTACGAGCAGTACTTC
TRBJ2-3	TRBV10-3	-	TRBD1	CATRQGGAPDTQYF	TGTGCCACAAGACAGGGTGGGGCCCCAGATACGCAGTATTTT
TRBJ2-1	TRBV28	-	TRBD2	CASSPPGLHNEQFF	TGTGCCAGCAGCCCTCCGGGACTACACAATGAGCAGTTCTTC
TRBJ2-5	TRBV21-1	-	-	CASSKVLQPQETQYF	TGTGCCAGCAGCAAAGTTCTACAGCCCCAAGAGACCCAGTACTTC
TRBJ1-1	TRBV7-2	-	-	CASSLFDDEAFF	TGTGCCAGCAGCTTATTTGACGATGAAGCTTTCTTT
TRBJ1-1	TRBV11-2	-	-	CASSLGGQNTEAFF	TGTGCCAGCAGCTTAGGGGGCCAGAACACTGAAGCTTTCTTT
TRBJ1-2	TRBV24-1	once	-	CATSDPGGSYGYTF	TGTGCCACCAGTGACCCGGGGGGCTCCTATGGCTACACCTTC
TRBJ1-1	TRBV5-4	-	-	CASSTGPSVDTEAFF	TGTGCCAGCAGCACGGGTCCTTCTGTGGACACTGAAGCTTTCTTT
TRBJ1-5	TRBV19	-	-	CASSRSNQPQHF	TGTGCCAGTAGTCGTAGCAATCAGCCCCAGCATTTT
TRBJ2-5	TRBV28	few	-	CASSQGKETQYF	TGTGCCAGCAGCCAGGGAAAAGAGACCCAGTACTTC
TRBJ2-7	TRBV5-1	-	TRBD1	CASRPDRDFYEQYF	TGCGCCAGCCGCCCGGACAGGGATTTCTACGAGCAGTACTTC
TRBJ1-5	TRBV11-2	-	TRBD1	CASRPGQGEDQPQHF	TGTGCCAGCAGACCGGGACAGGGGGAAGATCAGCCCCAGCATTTT
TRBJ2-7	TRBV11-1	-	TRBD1	CASSLDRGSYEQYF	TGTGCCAGCAGCTTGGACAGGGGATCCTACGAGCAGTACTTC
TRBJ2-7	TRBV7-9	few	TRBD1	CASSPRVGQGLREQYF	TGTGCCAGCAGCCCTAGGGTGGGACAGGGCCTACGGGAGCAGTACTTC
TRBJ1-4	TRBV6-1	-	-	CASSEVASATNEKLFF	TGTGCCAGCAGTGAAGTTGCCAGTGCAACTAATGAAAAACTGTTTTTT
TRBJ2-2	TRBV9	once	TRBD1	CASSPRQGASGELFF	TGTGCCAGCAGCCCCAGACAGGGGGCAAGCGGGGAGCTGTTTTTT
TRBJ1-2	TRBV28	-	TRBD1	CASSLAGQYYGYTF	TGTGCCAGCAGTTTAGCGGGACAGTACTATGGCTACACCTTC
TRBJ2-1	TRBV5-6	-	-	CASSQDRSSYNEQFF	TGTGCCAGCAGCCAAGACAGGAGCTCCTACAATGAGCAGTTCTTC
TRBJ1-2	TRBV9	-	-	CASSVGYGDGYTF	TGTGCCAGCAGCGTAGGGTACGGAGATGGCTACACCTTC
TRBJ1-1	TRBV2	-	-	CATSSGDTEAFF	TGTGCCACAAGCTCCGGGGACACTGAAGCTTTCTTT
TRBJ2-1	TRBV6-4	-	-	CASSAIGSSYNEQFF	TGTGCCAGCAGTGCAATTGGAAGCTCCTACAATGAGCAGTTCTTC
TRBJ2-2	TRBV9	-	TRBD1	CASSRTGAGTGELFF	TGTGCCAGCAGCAGGACAGGGGCCGGCACCGGGGAGCTGTTTTTT